These 13 T cell receptor beta chains share one sample of origin, sequenced in a study of neurological immune-mediated disorders. A single record per CDR3 protein comes from TCRdb applying MiXCR to the 5' RACE reads. The top ten clones hold 15% of a sample with 65,000 to 80,000 distinct CDR3 sequences, roughly 17% of them seen once. Sequencing was done on a sample of PBMCs. The receptors derive from a woman between 40 and 55 years old in good health.

This clonotype was found many times. This chain uses TRBV7-3 with TRBJ2-5; D gene unclear. The CDR3 is 13 residues long. Germline V gene data show CDR1 as SGHTA and CDR2 as FQGTGA. V was pared by 5 bases and J by 1 base, with 8 bases between. The CDR3 DNA reads as TGTGCCAGCAGCCCCGGCTCCCAAGAGACCCAGTACTTC. It codes for CASSPGSQETQYF. Together with reference TRBV7-3 and TRBJ2-5, the CDR3 gives the full variable domain: GAGVSQTPSNKVTEKGKYVELRCDPISGHTALYWYRQSLGQGPEFLIYFQGTGAADDSGLPNDRFFAVRPEGSVSTLKIQRTERGDSAVYLCASSPGSQETQYFGPGTRLLVL.

In this sample, this clonotype turned up many times. The chain has TRBV2 and TRBJ1-1; D uncertain. Germline CDR1 and CDR2: SNHLY and FYNNEI. This CDR3 comprises 13 residues. V was clipped by 7 bases and J by 7 bases, with 16 bases between them. The CDR3 region is CASNVAFGGEAFF. CDR3 DNA sequence: TGTGCCAGCAACGTGGCGTTCGGTGGTGAAGCTTTCTTT. Supplemented by reference TRBV2 and TRBJ1-1, the full variable domain reads EPEVTQTPSHQVTQMGQEVILRCVPISNHLYFYWYRQILGQKVEFLVSFYNNEISEKSEIFDDQFSVERPDGSNFTLKIRSTKLEDSAMYFCASNVAFGGEAFFGQGTRLTVV.

This clonotype was counted a few times. V is TRBV7-2 and J is TRBJ2-5; D not resolved. V gave up 5 bases and J gave up 5 bases, with 15 bases separating them. Per the germline V gene, CDR1 is SGHTA and CDR2 is FQGNSA. There are 14 residues in the CDR3. CDR3 sequence (DNA): TGTGCCAGCAGCGGTGGGTGGGGTGGGGAGACCCAGTACTTC. This encodes CASSGGWGGETQYF.

The chain couples TRBV27 to TRBJ1-1; the D gene is possibly TRBD1 (5 bases). Germline assignment: CDR1 MNHEY and CDR2 SMNVEV (reference sequence). The CDR3 spans 14 residues. The ends were cut back, 6 bases at V and 3 bases at J, with 14 bases in the middle. The CDR3 DNA reads as TGTGCCAGCAGACCCCAAGGGGCCCACACTGAAGCTTTCTTT. The encoded protein is CASRPQGAHTEAFF.

This clonotype occurred many times. This rearrangement joins TRBV5-1 to TRBJ2-1; 14 positions match TRBD2. Germline CDR1 and CDR2: SGHRS and YFSETQ. J was trimmed by 4 bases and V by 4 bases; bases with no gene match: 10. The CDR3 length is 18 residues. CDR3 residues: CASSVGLAGGLGYNEQFF. The CDR3 bases are TGCGCCAGCAGCGTCGGACTAGCGGGGGGCCTCGGGTACAATGAGCAGTTCTTC.

This clonotype occurred many times. V is TRBV5-1 and J is TRBJ2-1; weak D call: TRBD2 (6 bases). CDR3 length: 14 amino acids. Germline V gene data show CDR1 as SGHRS and CDR2 as YFSETQ. The V end was cut by 1 base, the J end by 10 bases, with 15 bases between. Here the CDR3 reads CASSLPGLPSEQFF. Written as DNA, the CDR3 is TGCGCCAGCAGCTTGCCGGGACTTCCCAGCGAGCAGTTCTTC. Together with reference TRBV5-1 and TRBJ2-1, the CDR3 gives the full variable domain: KAGVTQTPRYLIKTRGQQVTLSCSPISGHRSVSWYQQTPGQGLQFLFEYFSETQRNKGNFPGRFSGRQFSNSRSEMNVSTLELGDSALYLCASSLPGLPSEQFFGPGTRLTVL.

This chain links TRBV5-1 with TRBJ2-3, with 8 bases fitting TRBD1. Germline V lookup: CDR1 SGHRS, CDR2 YFSETQ. CDR3 length: 15 residues. J gave up 0 bases and V 2 bases, and 2 bases lay outside the gene matches. The CDR3, as DNA: TGCGCCAGCAGCTTAGGACAGGGAAGCACAGATACGCAGTATTTT. Amino acids: CASSLGQGSTDTQYF.

The sample holds many counts of this clonotype. The gene calls are TRBV3-2 and TRBJ2-7; the table assigns TRBD1, which was not confirmed against the DNA. TRBV3-2 is recorded as a pseudogene. The CDR3 has 12 residues. For the CDR3, the DNA is TGTGCCAGCAGCCAAGGGGCCGGGACCAAGTACGTC. Protein product: CASSQGAGTKYV.

The sample holds many counts of this clonotype. J is TRBJ1-3 and V is TRBV5-1; no definite D call. This CDR3 is built from 15 residues. V was cut by 1 base and J by 3 bases, with 11 bases left in between. CDR1 SGHRS and CDR2 YFSETQ come from the germline V gene. The CDR3 nucleotides read TGCGCCAGCAGCTTGTCAGACCCTCGTGGAAACACCATATATTTT. It specifies CASSLSDPRGNTIYF.

This clonotype showed up many times. This sequence joins TRBV6-2 or TRBV6-3 and TRBJ2-7; either TRBD1 or TRBD2 may supply D (5 bases each). In germline, CDR1 is MNHEY, CDR2 SVGEGT. Trimming removed 6 bases at V and 2 bases at J, with 11 bases between. The CDR3 is 13 residues long. CDR3: CASSRDGTYEQYV. CDR3 DNA sequence: TGTGCCAGCAGCCGGGACGGAACCTACGAGCAGTACGTC.

This clonotype was detected many times. The chain employs TRBV6-4 and TRBJ2-3; 11 nucleotides match TRBD2. V lost 4 bases, J lost 3 bases, and 6 bases stayed unmatched. Germline-derived CDR1 and CDR2 are MRHNA and SNTAGT. The CDR3 has 16 residues. Here the CDR3 reads CASSATSGGGTDTQYF. The DNA of the CDR3 is TGTGCCAGCAGTGCAACTAGCGGGGGAGGAACAGATACGCAGTATTTT.

The sample holds one count of this clonotype. The chain is built from TRBV6-5 and TRBJ2-6, with D tentatively TRBD2 (5 bases). Trimming took 0 bases from V and 3 from J, leaving 9 bases between them. The CDR3 has 16 amino acids. CDR1 and CDR2 from the germline V gene are MNHEY and SVGAGI. In DNA form, the CDR3 reads TGTGCCAGCAGTTACTCGAGGGCAGGTGGGGCCAACGTCCTGACTTTC. Protein sequence: CASSYSRAGGANVLTF.

This clonotype appeared many times. This chain uses TRBV5-1 with TRBJ1-2; D may be TRBD1 (5 bases). Trimming took 2 bases from V and 2 from J, leaving 16 bases between them. From germline, CDR1 is SGHRS and CDR2 YFSETQ. There are 16 residues in the CDR3. The CDR3 coding sequence is TGCGCCAGCAGCTTCGACAACCAGGGACCGAACTATGGCTACACCTTC. Protein product: CASSFDNQGPNYGYTF.